The sequence of this T cell receptor beta chain was determined in a study of CD8+CD57+ T cells in acquired aplastic anemia. Trimming removed 3 bases from V and 0 bases from J, with 9 bases in between. The CDR3 sequence is 16 residues long. Per germline, CDR1 MGHDK and CDR2 SYGVNS. CDR3 and TCR beta VDJ profiling relied on genomic DNA as the template. From the reads, TCRdb called clonotypes with MiXCR, one entry per CDR3 protein. This table has a few hundred thousand distinct CDR3 sequences, roughly 50% appearing once. The TCR comes from a human donor with severe aplastic anemia or a healthy control (not recorded which). The gene calls are TRBV25-1 and TRBJ2-6; D unclear. Sequencing was done on a sample of sorted CD4+, CD8+, or CD8+CD57+ T cells (not recorded which) from PBMCs. The CDR3 DNA reads as TGTGCCAGCAGTGACCGAACCATCTCTGGGGCCAACGTCCTGACTTTC. Translated, it gives CASSDRTISGANVLTF. Full variable domain (rest looked up from reference TRBV25-1 and TRBJ2-6): EADIYQTPRYLVIGTGKKITLECSQTMGHDKMYWYQQDPGMELHLIHYSYGVNSTEKGDLSSESTVSRIRTEHFPLTLESARPSHTSQYLCASSDRTISGANVLTFGAGSRLTVL.